These T cell receptor beta chains were read from a single sample in a study of cytomegalovirus exposure and HLA in healthy donors. The table came from immunoSEQ multiplex PCR; TCRdb's copy has only in-frame clones and leaves some out. Counted here are approximately 120,000 clones, more than 95% occurring once; the ten biggest clones make up 1.7%. Sequences were obtained from PBMCs. These receptors all come from a man aged 18 to 30 in good health and CMV-seronegative. The CDR3 runs from the conserved cysteine through the conserved F or W. The order of the fields is clone size, D gene, V gene, J gene, CDR3 DNA, CDR3 protein. D genes are given only for firm matches. Not all rows give a size; the values are once, few, many and, for expanded clones, a class.

clone size: once
D gene: TRBD1
V gene: TRBV28
J gene: TRBJ2-7
CDR3 DNA: TGTGCCAGTACAGGGGCATTATATCCCTACGAGCAGTACTTC
CDR3 protein: CASTGALYPYEQYF

clone size: once
D gene: TRBD1
V gene: TRBV18
J gene: TRBJ2-3
CDR3 DNA: TGTGCCAGCTCAGATAGGACAGGGGAAGATACGCAGTATTTT
CDR3 protein: CASSDRTGEDTQYF

clone size: -
D gene: -
V gene: TRBV11-2
J gene: TRBJ2-5
CDR3 DNA: TGTGCCAGCAGCCTATCGACTGAAGAGACCCAGTACTTC
CDR3 protein: CASSLSTEETQYF

clone size: -
D gene: TRBD2
V gene: TRBV7-6
J gene: TRBJ2-7
CDR3 DNA: TGTGCCAGCGCCGGGACTACCTACGAGCAGTACTTC
CDR3 protein: CASAGTTYEQYF

clone size: -
D gene: -
V gene: TRBV4-3
J gene: TRBJ1-5
CDR3 DNA: TGCGCCAGCAGCCAAGATCTAGAAGGTCAGCCCCAGCATTTT
CDR3 protein: CASSQDLEGQPQHF

clone size: -
D gene: -
V gene: TRBV27
J gene: TRBJ2-7
CDR3 DNA: TGTGCCAGCATGCAGGCGGGCGCCTACGAGCAGTACTTC
CDR3 protein: CASMQAGAYEQYF

clone size: once
D gene: TRBD1
V gene: TRBV13
J gene: TRBJ2-7
CDR3 DNA: TGTGCCAGCAGCCAGAGACAGGGTATTTTGGGCGAGCAGTACTTC
CDR3 protein: CASSQRQGILGEQYF

clone size: -
D gene: TRBD2
V gene: TRBV13
J gene: TRBJ2-4
CDR3 DNA: TGTGCCAGCAGCCGCGGGACTAGTCTAGCCAAAAACATTCAGTACTTC
CDR3 protein: CASSRGTSLAKNIQYF

clone size: -
D gene: -
V gene: TRBV28
J gene: TRBJ1-5
CDR3 DNA: TGTGCCAGCAGTTTATTGCAGGACAATCAGCCCCAGCATTTT
CDR3 protein: CASSLLQDNQPQHF

clone size: -
D gene: -
V gene: TRBV6-5
J gene: TRBJ2-5
CDR3 DNA: TGTGCCAGCAGTTACGGAGGCGTAAAAGAGACCCAGTACTTC
CDR3 protein: CASSYGGVKETQYF

clone size: -
D gene: TRBD2
V gene: TRBV5-1
J gene: TRBJ2-1
CDR3 DNA: TGCGCCAGCAGCACGACTAGCGGAGACAATGAGCAGTTCTTC
CDR3 protein: CASSTTSGDNEQFF

clone size: -
D gene: TRBD2
V gene: TRBV2
J gene: TRBJ2-1
CDR3 DNA: TGTGCCAGCAGTGATCCGGGACTAGCGGGAGGAAAGCAGTTCTTC
CDR3 protein: CASSDPGLAGGKQFF

clone size: -
D gene: -
V gene: TRBV27
J gene: TRBJ1-1
CDR3 DNA: TGTGCCAGCAGAATGAGAACAGGGAACACTGAAGCTTTCTTT
CDR3 protein: CASRMRTGNTEAFF

clone size: -
D gene: -
V gene: TRBV11-2
J gene: TRBJ1-1
CDR3 DNA: TGTGCCAGCACTTCGCCCCGGGACACTGAAGCTTTCTTT
CDR3 protein: CASTSPRDTEAFF

clone size: -
D gene: TRBD1
V gene: TRBV19
J gene: TRBJ1-1
CDR3 DNA: TGTGCCAGTAGTAGACAGGGTACTGAAGCTTTCTTT
CDR3 protein: CASSRQGTEAFF

clone size: -
D gene: -
V gene: TRBV19
J gene: TRBJ1-2
CDR3 DNA: TGTGCCAGTAAATGGGGGGATGGTTCTGGCTACACCTTC
CDR3 protein: CASKWGDGSGYTF

clone size: -
D gene: -
V gene: TRBV27
J gene: TRBJ2-2
CDR3 DNA: TGTGCCAGCAGTTTGTACAGGGTGAACACCGGGGAGCTGTTTTTT
CDR3 protein: CASSLYRVNTGELFF

clone size: -
D gene: -
V gene: TRBV27
J gene: TRBJ2-3
CDR3 DNA: TGTGCCAGCAGGGCTAGCGTGGATACGCAGTATTTT
CDR3 protein: CASRASVDTQYF

clone size: -
D gene: TRBD1
V gene: TRBV15
J gene: TRBJ1-2
CDR3 DNA: TGTGCCACCAGCCCCCTAGGACAGGGGGACTATGGCTACACCTTC
CDR3 protein: CATSPLGQGDYGYTF

clone size: once
D gene: TRBD1
V gene: TRBV7-9
J gene: TRBJ1-1
CDR3 DNA: TGTGCCAGCAGCAACCGGGACAGGGACACTGAAGCTTTCTTT
CDR3 protein: CASSNRDRDTEAFF

clone size: -
D gene: -
V gene: TRBV29-1
J gene: TRBJ1-5
CDR3 DNA: TGCAGCGTTGGGTATGAGGAGGGACGAGGTCAGCCCCAGCATTTT
CDR3 protein: CSVGYEEGRGQPQHF

clone size: once
D gene: -
V gene: TRBV11-2
J gene: TRBJ2-7
CDR3 DNA: TGTGCCAGCAGCTCCCCCGATACTCCCTACGAGCAGTACTTC
CDR3 protein: CASSSPDTPYEQYF

clone size: few
D gene: -
V gene: TRBV7-2
J gene: TRBJ1-2
CDR3 DNA: TGTGCCAGCAGCGGGAGTCGTCCTGGCTACACCTTC
CDR3 protein: CASSGSRPGYTF

clone size: -
D gene: -
V gene: TRBV9
J gene: TRBJ1-4
CDR3 DNA: TGTGCCAGCAGCGCCGGAAAGGCAGGGCTTAATGAAAAACTGTTTTTT
CDR3 protein: CASSAGKAGLNEKLFF

clone size: once
D gene: -
V gene: TRBV7-9
J gene: TRBJ1-1
CDR3 DNA: TGTGCCAGCAGCTTAGGGGGCCTGATGAACACTGAAGCTTTCTTT
CDR3 protein: CASSLGGLMNTEAFF

clone size: -
D gene: -
V gene: TRBV15
J gene: TRBJ2-2
CDR3 DNA: TGTGCCACCAGCAGAGAGGGAGAGCGGACGAACACCGGGGAGCTGTTTTTT
CDR3 protein: CATSREGERTNTGELFF

clone size: once
D gene: -
V gene: TRBV5-4
J gene: TRBJ1-5
CDR3 DNA: TGTGCCAGCAGCATCCAGGGGTCAGGCAATCAGCCCCAGCATTTT
CDR3 protein: CASSIQGSGNQPQHF

clone size: -
D gene: -
V gene: TRBV30
J gene: TRBJ1-3
CDR3 DNA: TGTGCCTGGGTGCAGGGCCCCAGCTCTGGAAACACCATATATTTT
CDR3 protein: CAWVQGPSSGNTIYF

clone size: -
D gene: TRBD2
V gene: TRBV7-3
J gene: TRBJ2-1
CDR3 DNA: TGTGCCAGCAGCTCAACCGGGACTAGTTACATCAATGAGCAGTTCTTC
CDR3 protein: CASSSTGTSYINEQFF

clone size: -
D gene: -
V gene: TRBV28
J gene: TRBJ1-4
CDR3 DNA: TGTGCCAGCAGTTTTGATCGGCAGACAGTAGCAACTAATGAAAAACTGTTTTTT
CDR3 protein: CASSFDRQTVATNEKLFF

clone size: -
D gene: TRBD2
V gene: TRBV7-3
J gene: TRBJ2-1
CDR3 DNA: TGTGCCAGCAGCTCCTGGACTAGCGGGGTGTACAATGAGCAGTTCTTC
CDR3 protein: CASSSWTSGVYNEQFF

clone size: -
D gene: -
V gene: TRBV7-9
J gene: TRBJ2-7
CDR3 DNA: TGTGCCAGCAGCTTTGTCCAGGGGTCGAAGGAGCAGTACTTC
CDR3 protein: CASSFVQGSKEQYF

clone size: -
D gene: -
V gene: TRBV4-3
J gene: TRBJ2-7
CDR3 DNA: TGCGCCAGCAGCCAAGAATGGGAGCCTAGGATTTCCTACGAGCAGTACTTC
CDR3 protein: CASSQEWEPRISYEQYF

clone size: -
D gene: -
V gene: TRBV21-1
J gene: TRBJ2-7
CDR3 DNA: TGTGCCAGCAGCAAATCTGGGGCGTACGAGCAGTACTTC
CDR3 protein: CASSKSGAYEQYF

clone size: few
D gene: -
V gene: TRBV6-1
J gene: TRBJ1-1
CDR3 DNA: TGTGCCAGCAGGGGCGGAGGGAACACTGAAGCTTTCTTT
CDR3 protein: CASRGGGNTEAFF

clone size: -
D gene: TRBD1
V gene: TRBV6-5
J gene: TRBJ2-1
CDR3 DNA: TGTGCCAGCAGTTACGGGACAGGGGATTACAATGAGCAGTTCTTC
CDR3 protein: CASSYGTGDYNEQFF

clone size: -
D gene: TRBD2
V gene: TRBV29-1
J gene: TRBJ2-1
CDR3 DNA: TGCAGCGGGGGACTAGCGGGGGATTACAATGAGCAGTTCTTC
CDR3 protein: CSGGLAGDYNEQFF

clone size: -
D gene: TRBD2
V gene: TRBV7-6
J gene: TRBJ2-1
CDR3 DNA: TGTGCCAGCAGCCCTGGGACTAGCGGCGCCTACAATGAGCAGTTCTTC
CDR3 protein: CASSPGTSGAYNEQFF

clone size: -
D gene: -
V gene: TRBV30
J gene: TRBJ1-5
CDR3 DNA: TGTGCCTGGAGTGTAACCCCAGGCAATCAGCCCCAGCATTTT
CDR3 protein: CAWSVTPGNQPQHF

clone size: -
D gene: TRBD2
V gene: TRBV4-2
J gene: TRBJ2-7
CDR3 DNA: TGTGCCAGCAGCCAAGATATGCAGCGGGAGGTACTGACCTACGAGCAGTACTTC
CDR3 protein: CASSQDMQREVLTYEQYF

clone size: -
D gene: -
V gene: TRBV27
J gene: TRBJ1-5
CDR3 DNA: TGTGCCAGCAGTTTATATGGGGGCCCAGGAGGCAATCAGCCCCAGCATTTT
CDR3 protein: CASSLYGGPGGNQPQHF

clone size: once
D gene: -
V gene: TRBV5-1
J gene: TRBJ1-5
CDR3 DNA: TGCGCCAGCAGCTTGAGTCCCGGCGGGACGGGAAATCAGCCCCAGCATTTT
CDR3 protein: CASSLSPGGTGNQPQHF

clone size: -
D gene: -
V gene: TRBV4-2
J gene: TRBJ1-5
CDR3 DNA: TGTGCCAGCAGCCAAGATTTTCACGGTAGCAATCAGCCCCAGCATTTT
CDR3 protein: CASSQDFHGSNQPQHF

clone size: few
D gene: -
V gene: TRBV25-1
J gene: TRBJ1-5
CDR3 DNA: TGTGCCAGCAGTGGCAGGGGAGGGAATCAGCCCCAGCATTTT
CDR3 protein: CASSGRGGNQPQHF

clone size: once
D gene: TRBD1
V gene: TRBV30
J gene: TRBJ1-6
CDR3 DNA: TGTGCCTGGAGTGTACGTTACAGTGGGACAGGGAATTCACCCCTCCACTTT
CDR3 protein: CAWSVRYSGTGNSPLHF

clone size: -
D gene: -
V gene: TRBV5-6
J gene: TRBJ2-1
CDR3 DNA: TGTGCCAGCAGCTTCGATAGCGGTACCGTCAATGAGCAGTTCTTC
CDR3 protein: CASSFDSGTVNEQFF